This T cell receptor (beta chain) was found in a study of T cells after yellow fever vaccination (dated by TCRdb to the late 2010s). Regarding the complete study: The SMART-Seq v4 Ultra Low Input RNA kit was used to prepare libraries from fractions with low cell numbers. Blood samples were taken at several timepoints before and after primary and secondary immunization, and bulk PBMC replicates and cell subsets were isolated. The cohort comprised two healthy male donors, one aged 18 to 30 and one aged 30 to 40 years. To follow T-cell clones before and after both primary and booster YFV17D yellow fever vaccination, bulk TCR alpha and beta repertoires underwent longitudinal sequencing.

Trimming leaves V shorter by 6 bases and J shorter by 7 bases, with the junction holding 20 bases beyond the gene matches. CDR1 LGHDT and CDR2 YNNKEL were looked up in the germline V gene (reference sequence). Inclusive of the bounding cysteine and phenylalanine, the CDR3 is 18 residues long. The kept DNA is CDR3 alone, 54 bases in frame from the first base. Sample treatment or condition, as interpreted from the label and publication: live attenuated yellow fever vaccine strain. PBMCs were isolated from peripheral blood using a standard Ficoll-Paque protocol. CD4 and CD8 T-cell fractions were isolated with Dynabeads CD4 and CD8 positive selection kits. TriZol was used to extract RNA from bulk PBMCs, CD4 and CD8 fractions, and dextramer-positive and dextramer-negative fractions. Remarks on this clonotype: Its target antigen remains unknown. Per-nucleotide qualities are absent, and no much larger clonotype sits a single base away.

Overall study results and their limits: A small share of clonotypes occurred in both CD4 and CD8 compartments, likely arising from convergent recombination. Computational filtering was needed because FACS-sorted repertoires could contain abundant contaminating clonotypes from the bulk population. Because only two donors were included in the study, the extent to which the findings can be generalized is limited. Compared with the primary T-cell response, the secondary T-cell response was weaker but faster, peaking on day 5 rather than day 15. Most clones expanded after primary vaccination (around 97% of CD4 and 70% to 90% of CD8) were re-detected after the booster, suggesting that broad memory maintenance occurred.

TCR cDNA was synthesized by 5'RACE template switching, through which a universal primer site and unique molecular identifiers were introduced. Priming of cDNA synthesis was performed from both the TCR alpha and TCR beta constant segments. Two PCR steps were used to amplify libraries, with sample barcodes and sequencing adapters being added in the second step. Libraries were sequenced on Illumina HiSeq 2500 (2x100 bp) or NovaSeq (2x150 bp). Regarding the original processing steps: Demultiplexing of reads and collapsing into UMI consensus sequences were performed with MIGEC, and V(D)J alignment was carried out with MiXCR. Using edgeR on replicate PBMC samples, clonotypes were called vaccine-responding if FDR was below 0.01 and the log2 fold change was above 5 up to day 15. Each bulk clonotype received a CD4 or CD8 identity based on whether the sequenced CD4 or CD8 repertoire contained that clonotype at higher abundance. The public sequencing data were trimmed at Q25 with fastp and processed into clonotypes with MiXCR by TCRdb, which kept only in-frame beta chains. Rows with a matching CDR3 protein are joined into one entry that keeps the most common DNA and genes. The V and J calls, along with clone size, are taken from TCRdb and not from the paper's own processing. This sample lists roughly 250,000 distinct CDR3 sequences; under 15% were detected once. The top ten hold roughly 0.5% of the sample.

The specimen was CD4+ T cells sorted from PBMCs, collected 45 days after the yellow fever booster vaccination. The TCR comes from a man aged 25 to 40 who received the YFV17D yellow fever vaccine. The rearranged segments are TRBV3-1 and TRBJ2-1; the central 8 bases match TRBD1. The sequenced DNA is TGTGCCAGCAGTCCTCATACCCCAGGACAGGGTGTTCAAAATGAGCAGTTCTTC. This codes for CASSPHTPGQGVQNEQFF.